This T cell receptor (beta chain) was identified in a study of low-dose radiotherapy and immunotherapy resistance in tumors (dated by TCRdb to between 2021 and 2024). About the study as a whole: Cohort 1 received 0.5 Gy per fraction every 2 weeks, with a prescribed total PTV dose of 6.5 Gy. For Cohort 2, the dose was 1 Gy per fraction given every two weeks, adding up to 13 Gy in total across 26 weeks. Patients were given nivolumab as a 240 mg flat dose every two weeks and ipilimumab at 1 mg/kg every six weeks, with both drugs delivered intravenously. Cyclophosphamide 200 mg/m2 was administered intravenously every two weeks, one day before each radiation and immunotherapy administration. Aspirin 300 mg was taken orally once daily by patients for four cycles, starting on cycle 1 day 1. No randomization into treatment groups was done for the people taking part in the trial. Eight patients were included in the translational analysis, namely three from the first dose cohort plus the first five from the second dose cohort.

With respect to this clonotype: Its binding antigen is unknown. Base qualities were left out, and no much larger clone turns up one base away.

Donors were enrolled in RACIN, a single-arm phase I dose-escalation trial in which nivolumab, ipilimumab, aspirin, low-dose cyclophosphamide and low-dose radiotherapy were combined. Patients with advanced, TIL-negative solid tumors were considered eligible. To make first-strand cDNA, Superscript III was used along with a set of TRAV- and TRBV-specific primers so that both the TCRalpha and TCRbeta chains were covered. TCRs were amplified with Phusion for 20 PCR cycles, with a constant-region primer paired with the adapter attached to the V primers. Isolated mRNA was amplified with the MessageAmp II aRNA Amplification Kit, using a roughly 16-hour in vitro transcription at 37°C. mRNA for TCR sequencing was isolated with the Dynabeads mRNA DIRECT Purification Kit. Indexed Illumina adapters were added in a second Phusion PCR of approximately 25 cycles, after which AMPure XP beads were used to purify the products. For the original study's pipeline: Using custom Perl scripts, TCR sequences encoding the same protein were pooled, out-of-frame sequences were removed, and the abundance of each clonotype was computed. Any TCR sequence backed by just one read was left out of the analysis. Shannon entropy, Gini index, clonality, richness, and the frequency of TCRs shared between repertoires were included as repertoire metrics. Using fastp at Q25 and MiXCR, TCRdb reprocessed the public reads and kept productive beta chains. Rows with a matching CDR3 protein are joined into one entry that keeps the most common DNA and genes. TCRdb, rather than the study authors, made the V and J calls. Counted in this sample were about 7,300 distinct CDR3 sequences; around 80% of them appeared once. Roughly 6.2% of the sample goes to the ten largest clones.

The receptor was isolated from a human donor with advanced metastatic prostate, ovarian, gallbladder or colorectal cancer (not recorded which). This table probably holds off-target reads from a library built for another chain.

The nucleotide sequence reads as follows: TGTGCCAGCCGAGGGGACTCCTCTGGGGGTGAGCAGTTCTTC. Protein translation: CASRGDSSGGEQFF. The chain is encoded by TRBV2 joined to TRBJ2-1, and the D gene may be TRBD2, 6 bases matching. The CDR3 starts with the cysteine, ends with the phenylalanine, and has 14 residues. Only the CDR3 part of the read is kept: 42 bases, read in frame from the first base. A distance of 20 bases separates the germline ends of V and J, which lose 8 bases and 9 bases respectively. CDR1 is given as SNHLY and CDR2 as FYNNEI, both from the germline V gene.